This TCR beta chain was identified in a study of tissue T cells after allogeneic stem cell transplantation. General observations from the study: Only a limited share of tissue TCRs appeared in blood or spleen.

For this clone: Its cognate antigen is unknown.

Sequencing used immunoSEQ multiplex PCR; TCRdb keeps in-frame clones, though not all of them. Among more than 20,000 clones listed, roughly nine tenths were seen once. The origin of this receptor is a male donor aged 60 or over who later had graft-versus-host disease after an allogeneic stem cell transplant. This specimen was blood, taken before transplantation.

The CDR3 sequence is CASSQTDRASEQFF. The CDR3 DNA follows: TGTGCCAGCAGCCAGACGGACAGGGCCTCTGAGCAGTTCTTC. The chain combines TRBV7-8 with TRBJ2-1; TRBD1 agrees at 8 bases. The germline CDR1 and CDR2 sequences are SGHVS and FQNEAQ. The CDR3 is 14 residues long. With 5 bases clipped from V and 9 bases from J, the junction kept 9 bases outside the gene matches. Full variable domain (rest looked up from reference TRBV7-8 and TRBJ2-1): GAGVSQSPRYKVAKRGQDVALRCDPISGHVSLFWYQQALGQGPEFLTYFQNEAQLDKSGLPSDRFFAERPEGSVSTLKIQRTQQEDSAVYLCASSQTDRASEQFFGPGTRLTVL.